This is a list of T cell receptor beta chains from one sample in a study of cytomegalovirus exposure and HLA in healthy donors. The table came from immunoSEQ multiplex PCR; TCRdb's copy has only in-frame clones and leaves some out. The data hold 90,000 to 150,000 clones, with approximately 90% observed a single time. Sequenced sample: PBMCs. These TCRs come from a man aged 18 to 35 in good health and CMV-seropositive. Both conserved end residues are part of each CDR3. D genes are given only for firm matches.

v_call	j_call	d_call	cdr3_nt	cdr3_aa
TRBV10-1	TRBJ2-7	.	TGCGCCAGCAGTGAGTCGACTGTTCTTCAAGATAGCTCCTACGAGCAGTACTTC	CASSESTVLQDSSYEQYF
TRBV2	TRBJ1-2	TRBD1	TGTGCCAGCAGGACTGGACAGGGCATCTATGGCTACACCTTC	CASRTGQGIYGYTF
TRBV29-1	TRBJ2-2	TRBD1	TGCAGCACTTCCGGGACAGGGGGTAACACCGGGGAGCTGTTTTTT	CSTSGTGGNTGELFF
TRBV19	TRBJ1-2	.	TGTGCCAGTTGCGCGCGACATTTTAACTATGGCTACACCTTC	CASCARHFNYGYTF
TRBV6-1	TRBJ2-5	.	TGTGCCAGCAGTACAGGGTTGGAGACCCAGTACTTC	CASSTGLETQYF
TRBV18	TRBJ2-2	.	TGTGCCAGCTCACCACCGCGGGGTACCGGGGAGCTGTTTTTT	CASSPPRGTGELFF
TRBV27	TRBJ2-5	.	TGTGCCAGCAGTCCCCACGGGGTGGCCCAGTACTTC	CASSPHGVAQYF
TRBV9	TRBJ2-5	TRBD2	TGTGCCAGCAGCGTCGGGGGGGGACCGTCTGGCCAAGAGACCCAGTACTTC	CASSVGGGPSGQETQYF
TRBV4-1	TRBJ2-7	.	TGCGCCAGCAGCCAAGGGACTGAATCCTACGAGCAGTACTTC	CASSQGTESYEQYF
TRBV19	TRBJ1-2	.	TGTGCCAGTAGTAAAACGAACGAAAAACAGGTTAGGTATGGCTACACCTTC	CASSKTNEKQVRYGYTF
TRBV29-1	TRBJ2-7	.	TGCAGCGTTGTGGGCCACACCTACGAGCAGTACTTC	CSVVGHTYEQYF
TRBV2	TRBJ2-2	.	TGTGCCAGCAGTGAGGCGGTAATCGGGGAGCTGTTTTTT	CASSEAVIGELFF
TRBV7-2	TRBJ1-2	.	TGTGCAGCCCGGCGGGGGTCTTTGGGCTACACCTTC	CAARRGSLGYTF
TRBV9	TRBJ1-2	.	TGTGCCAGCAGCGTAGGGGCAGGAGGCGGCTACACCTTC	CASSVGAGGGYTF
TRBV27	TRBJ1-1	.	TGTGCCAGCAGTCGACGGGAGGGGGGTGAAGCTTTCTTT	CASSRREGGEAFF